This TCR beta chain was identified during a study of T cells in Graves' hyperthyroidism and ophthalmopathy. Whole-study findings and limits: In the blood, most expanded thyroid clonotypes above 0.001 appeared as well.

This clonotype appeared many times. Its specificity is not known. Amplification of TCR beta CDR3 regions used RNA as the template. The TCR CDR3 was amplified in a first-round RT-PCR using the HTBI primer set. In TCRdb, the multiplex PCR reads were re-called with MiXCR into one record per CDR3 protein. This sample carries some 760,000 distinct CDR3 sequences, approximately 15% of them seen once, and the ten largest clones take 9.5% to 13%. Germline assignment: CDR1 MNHEY and CDR2 SVGEGT. V lost 2 bases and J 2 bases, leaving 10 bases between the germline ends. CDR3 length equals 15 residues. The sample taken for sequencing was blood. This TCR came from a woman aged 18-29 years with Graves' hyperthyroidism. The gene calls are TRBV6-2 or TRBV6-3 and TRBJ1-5; D may be TRBD1 (6 bases). CDR3 nucleotide sequence: TGTGCCAGCAGTTACGACAGGTTGGGCAATCAGCCCCAGCATTTT. Translating gives CASSYDRLGNQPQHF.